The source of this T cell receptor (beta chain) is a study of OX40 agonist ivuxolimab in advanced cancers. For context, the study as a whole: Ivuxolimab was an agonistic, fully human IgG2 monoclonal antibody directed against OX40 (CD134), a costimulatory receptor. Intravenous ivuxolimab was administered to patients every 2 weeks at six dose levels: 0.01, 0.1, 0.3, 1.5, 3 and 10 mg/kg. Of the roughly 51 patients in dose escalation, around 19 had hepatocellular carcinoma, about 15 had melanoma, 9 had renal cell carcinoma and 9 had head and neck cancer. In the dose-escalation cohort, 82.7% of patients were male, and the mean age was approximately 60 years, with a range of roughly 23 to 85. Prior anti-PD-1, anti-PD-L1 or anti-CTLA-4 therapy was permitted, and about two fifths of dose-escalation patients had received checkpoint inhibitors. Partial responses occurred in three dose-escalation patients: two with cutaneous melanoma and one with hepatocellular carcinoma. The point of sequencing TCRbeta in the periphery was to test whether ivuxolimab changed TCR sequence diversity and drove clonal T-cell expansion. The paper describes the monotherapy dose-escalation part (N ≈ 50 patients) of the phase I trial of ivuxolimab. Here is what the overall study found, with its caveats: On average, CD8+ T cells showed more expanded clones than CD4+ T cells after ivuxolimab. Partial responders in the 0.1-3.0 mg/kg groups had among the lowest normalized peripheral clonal expansion, especially among CD8+ T cells. Which antigens the clonally expanded peripheral T cells were specific for was not determined. At doses from 0.1 to 3.0 mg/kg, clonal expansion was seen in both CD4+ and CD8+ blood T cells between baseline and week 6. Low levels of normalized T-cell clonal expansion were also seen in some nonresponding patients.

The trial excluded patients who had a history of autoimmune disease or were on systemic immunosuppression. Peripheral blood for TCR sequencing was collected from all dose cohorts at baseline, on cycle 4 day 1, and on cycle 7 day 1. The samples were taken from a phase I, first-in-human, multicenter, open-label dose-escalation trial of ivuxolimab. Adults with locally advanced or metastatic melanoma, renal cell, hepatocellular, or head and neck squamous cell carcinoma were enrolled in the trial. Before TCR sequencing, CD4+ T cells and CD8+ T cells from peripheral blood were sorted into separate populations. Genomic DNA was extracted from sorted cells for sequencing of the TCRbeta CDR3 region. The immunoSEQ Assay was used for sequencing of TCRbeta CDR3 regions. TCRdb took this table from immuneACCESS and kept in-frame rearrangements with V and J called. Such tables lack part of the clones; where checked against another copy, unresolved V genes explain under half of the gap, and the rest is unexplained. This sample is represented by about 69,000 clones; approximately 93% of them were singletons. Around 0.31% of the sample belongs to the ten largest clones.

Regarding this clone: Its antigen is currently not known. Base qualities are missing; no much larger clone stands one base away.

This receptor was obtained from an adult with an advanced solid tumor such as melanoma, head and neck, liver or kidney cancer. The specimen was CD4+ or CD8+ T cells sorted from blood, collected in a trial of the OX40 agonist ivuxolimab.

In nucleotides, the sequence is TGTGCCAGCAGAGCGGGTTACAACACCGGGGAGCTGTTTTTT. The resulting protein is CASRAGYNTGELFF. The chain links TRBV27 with TRBJ2-2; TRBD2 is a possible D gene, resting on 6 matching bases. V sheds 6 bases and J sheds 2 bases, leaving 10 bases between their ends. From the germline V gene (reference sequence), CDR1 is MNHEY and CDR2 is SMNVEV. The CDR3 numbers 14 residues from cysteine through phenylalanine. Only the CDR3 part of the read is kept: 42 bases, read in frame from the first base.